Listed below are T cell receptor beta chains from one sample, sequenced in a study of cytomegalovirus exposure and HLA in healthy donors. Produced via immunoSEQ multiplex PCR; TCRdb's table is partial and in-frame only. The sample includes some 120,000 clones, roughly 78% of them seen just once. The sample consisted of PBMCs. The receptors come from a man younger than 45 in good health and CMV-seronegative. Each CDR3 is given with its conserved first and last residue. D genes are given only for firm matches. For some rows the clone size is stated as once, few or many, or as a class when expanded; others skip it.

>TRBD2|TRBV7-9|TRBJ2-6|NA
CASLGLAGGSGANVLTF
TGTGCCAGCTTGGGACTAGCGGGAGGGTCTGGGGCCAACGTCCTGACTTTC
>NA|TRBV21-1|TRBJ2-1|NA
CASSQGRTGAKTYNEQFF
TGTGCCAGCAGCCAAGGGAGGACAGGGGCCAAAACCTACAATGAGCAGTTCTTC
>NA|TRBV5-1|TRBJ1-5|NA
CASSLGTGNQPQHF
TGCGCCAGCAGCTTGGGTACGGGCAATCAGCCCCAGCATTTT
>TRBD1|TRBV19|TRBJ1-5|few
CATEDRAGQPQHF
TGTGCCACCGAGGACAGGGCGGGGCAGCCCCAGCATTTT
>TRBD1|TRBV5-1|TRBJ2-7|once
CASSPDRVYEQYF
TGCGCCAGCAGCCCGGACAGGGTCTACGAGCAGTACTTC
>NA|TRBV7-9|TRBJ1-1|few
CASRLGDTAFF
TGTGCCAGCAGACTAGGGGACACGGCTTTCTTT
>TRBD1|TRBV29-1|TRBJ1-5|NA
CSVQTGATSNQPQHF
TGCAGCGTTCAAACAGGGGCGACAAGCAATCAGCCCCAGCATTTT
>TRBD1|TRBV28|TRBJ1-2|NA
CASSSGTDRGGYTF
TGTGCCAGCAGTTCTGGGACAGACAGGGGTGGCTACACCTTC
>TRBD2|TRBV5-4|TRBJ2-5|few
CASSHPTSAETQYF
TGTGCCAGCAGTCACCCGACTAGCGCGGAGACCCAGTACTTC
>NA|TRBV4-3|TRBJ2-3|NA
CASSQALAKSTDTQYF
TGCGCCAGCAGCCAAGCCCTAGCGAAGAGCACAGATACGCAGTATTTT
>NA|TRBV5-4|TRBJ2-1|NA
CASSVLSGVEQFF
TGTGCCAGCAGCGTTCTGTCCGGGGTAGAGCAGTTCTTC
>TRBD1|TRBV6-1|TRBJ1-5|NA
CASSEGQSNQPQHF
TGTGCCAGCAGTGAGGGACAGAGCAATCAGCCCCAGCATTTT
>NA|TRBV7-6|TRBJ2-1|NA
CASSFTPGDNNEQFF
TGTGCCAGCAGCTTTACGCCCGGGGATAACAATGAGCAGTTCTTC
>NA|TRBV2|TRBJ1-2|NA
CASKIRPDLNYGYTF
TGTGCCAGCAAGATTCGTCCGGACTTAAACTATGGCTACACCTTC
>TRBD1|TRBV9|TRBJ2-1|NA
CASSPPDRELFF
TGTGCCAGCAGCCCTCCCGACAGGGAACTGTTCTTC
>NA|TRBV7-6|TRBJ2-1|NA
CASSFWTTPHNEQFF
TGTGCCAGCAGCTTTTGGACAACCCCCCACAATGAGCAGTTCTTC
>TRBD1|TRBV28|TRBJ1-2|NA
CASSPGGQGYGYTF
TGTGCCAGCAGCCCCGGGGGACAGGGATATGGCTACACCTTC
>TRBD1|TRBV18|TRBJ1-5|NA
CASSPGTGDQPQHF
TGTGCCAGCTCCCCCGGGACAGGGGACCAGCCCCAGCATTTT
>TRBD2|TRBV4-3|TRBJ2-7|NA
CASSQDSGSGYEQYF
TGCGCCAGCAGCCAAGATAGCGGGAGTGGCTACGAGCAGTACTTC
>TRBD1|TRBV4-1|TRBJ1-1|once
CASRARDRGMWGTEAFF
TGCGCCAGCAGGGCCCGGGACAGGGGGATGTGGGGCACTGAAGCTTTCTTT
>NA|TRBV19|TRBJ2-2|NA
CASSVGLWRLFF
TGTGCCAGTAGTGTAGGACTCTGGCGGCTGTTTTTT
>TRBD1|TRBV15|TRBJ1-4|once
CATSRGQAGEKLFF
TGTGCCACCAGCAGGGGACAGGCGGGGGAAAAACTGTTTTTT
>NA|TRBV27|TRBJ2-7|NA
CASSFQGSSYEQYF
TGTGCCAGCAGTTTCCAGGGGTCATCCTACGAGCAGTACTTC
>TRBD1|TRBV4-1|TRBJ1-1|NA
CASSQVGQMNTEAFF
TGCGCCAGCAGCCAAGTGGGACAGATGAACACTGAAGCTTTCTTT
>NA|TRBV28|TRBJ2-7|NA
CATLWAGGSYEQYF
TGTGCCACCCTGTGGGCCGGTGGCTCCTACGAGCAGTACTTC
>NA|TRBV7-2|TRBJ2-7|NA
CASSFVSPGEQYF
TGTGCCAGCAGCTTTGTTTCTCCGGGTGAGCAGTACTTC
>TRBD1|TRBV9|TRBJ2-4|few
CASSVYSGGYIQYF
TGTGCCAGCAGCGTTTATTCAGGGGGATACATTCAGTACTTC
>NA|TRBV19|TRBJ1-1|once
CASRARESTEAFF
TGTGCCAGTAGGGCAAGGGAGTCCACTGAAGCTTTCTTT
>TRBD2|TRBV6-1|TRBJ2-1|NA
CATPALAGGYEQFF
TGTGCCACACCCGCATTAGCGGGAGGTTATGAGCAGTTCTTC
>NA|TRBV6-1|TRBJ1-1|NA
CASSVAPPGTEAFF
TGTGCCAGCAGTGTAGCCCCGCCGGGCACTGAAGCTTTCTTT
>NA|TRBV15|TRBJ2-1|NA
CATSRGQESYNEQFF
TGTGCCACCAGCAGAGGACAAGAGTCCTACAATGAGCAGTTCTTC
>TRBD1|TRBV6-5|TRBJ1-3|NA
CATGGRNTIYF
TGTGCCACAGGGGGGAGAAACACCATATATTTT
>TRBD2|TRBV10-1|TRBJ2-1|few
CASSETSGSFLFF
TGCGCCAGCAGTGAGACTAGCGGGAGTTTTTTGTTCTTC
>NA|TRBV23-1|TRBJ1-2|NA
CASNLPGSGGGYTF
TGCGCCAGCAATCTGCCCGGCTCGGGGGGCGGCTACACCTTC
>TRBD2|TRBV6-5|TRBJ2-3|once
CASSYFAARLACTQYF
TGTGCCAGCAGTTATTTTGCGGCTCGACTAGCTTGCACGCAGTATTTT
>TRBD2|TRBV7-9|TRBJ2-1|NA
CASIREGPYNEQFF
TGTGCCAGCATCCGGGAGGGGCCCTACAATGAGCAGTTCTTC
>NA|TRBV5-1|TRBJ2-1|NA
CASSYSSYNEQFF
TGCGCCAGCAGCTACAGCTCCTACAATGAGCAGTTCTTC
>TRBD1|TRBV28|TRBJ2-2|once
CASSSHQGASNPGELFF
TGTGCCAGCAGCTCTCACCAGGGGGCTTCTAACCCCGGGGAGCTGTTTTTT